This record looks at one T cell receptor beta chain sequence and its context. The entry originates in a study of blood T cell repertoires in COVID-19. Sequenced by immunoSEQ multiplex PCR; TCRdb stores in-frame clones only, minus some. The sample has some 340,000 clones, over 75% seen once; the top ten hold 5.3%. The CDR3 is 15 residues long. J lost 5 bases, V lost 1 base, and 2 bases had no gene match. CDR1 is SEHNR and CDR2 is FQNEAQ in the germline V gene (reference sequence). This chain links TRBV7-9 with TRBJ1-4; 9 bases agree with TRBD1. The sequenced sample was PBMCs or T cells enriched from blood (not recorded which). The clonotype comes from a woman aged 30 to 39 who had recovered from COVID-19. Here the CDR3 reads CASSLGGTGNEKLFF. The CDR3 DNA follows: TGTGCCAGCAGCTTAGGCGGGACAGGGAATGAAAAACTGTTTTTT. Full variable domain (outside the CDR3, taken from reference TRBV7-9 and TRBJ1-4): DTGVSQNPRHKITKRGQNVTFRCDPISEHNRLYWYRQTLGQGPEFLTYFQNEAQLEKSRLLSDRFSAERPKGSFSTLEIQRTEQGDSAMYLCASSLGGTGNEKLFFGSGTQLSVL.